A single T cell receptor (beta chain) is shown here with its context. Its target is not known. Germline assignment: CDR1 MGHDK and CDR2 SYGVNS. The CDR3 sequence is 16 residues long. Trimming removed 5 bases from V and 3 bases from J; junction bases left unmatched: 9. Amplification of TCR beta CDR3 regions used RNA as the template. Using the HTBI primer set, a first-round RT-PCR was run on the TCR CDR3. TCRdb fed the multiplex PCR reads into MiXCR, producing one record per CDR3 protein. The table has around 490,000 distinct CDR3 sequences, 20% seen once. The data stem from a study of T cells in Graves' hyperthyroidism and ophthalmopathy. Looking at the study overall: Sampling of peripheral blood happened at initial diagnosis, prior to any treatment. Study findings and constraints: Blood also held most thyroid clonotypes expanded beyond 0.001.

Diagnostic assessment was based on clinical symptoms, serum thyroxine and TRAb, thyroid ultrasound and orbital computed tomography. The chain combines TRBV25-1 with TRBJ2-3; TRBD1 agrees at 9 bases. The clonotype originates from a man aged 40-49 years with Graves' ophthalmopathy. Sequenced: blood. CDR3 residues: CASSKGIGTGTDTQYF. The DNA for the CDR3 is TGTGCCAGCAGTAAAGGAATCGGGACAGGGACAGATACGCAGTATTTT. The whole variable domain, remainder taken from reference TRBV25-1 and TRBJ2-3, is EADIYQTPRYLVIGTGKKITLECSQTMGHDKMYWYQQDPGMELHLIHYSYGVNSTEKGDLSSESTVSRIRTEHFPLTLESARPSHTSQYLCASSKGIGTGTDTQYFGPGTRLTVL.